Shown below are 20 T cell receptor beta chains from a single sample sequenced in a study of radiotherapy plus CTLA-4 blockade in lung cancer. Generated by immunoSEQ multiplex PCR, the TCRdb table keeps only in-frame clones and is missing some. The sample lists some 100,000 clones, 65% to 85% seen once, with 5.2% in the top ten. The specimen was peripheral blood, collected from a patient treated with radiotherapy plus ipilimumab. The receptors originated from a human donor with non-small cell lung cancer who had a partial response to radiotherapy plus ipilimumab.

The rearrangement links TRBV7-9 to TRBJ2-5; TRBD2 matches at 9 bases. The junction had 11 bases not matched to a gene; V was cut back by 5 bases and J by 4 bases. The CDR3 sequence is 16 residues long. Germline loops: CDR1 SEHNR, CDR2 FQNEAQ (reference sequence). The CDR3 nucleotides read TGTGCCAGCAGCGCGGCCGTCGCGGGAGGGACAGAGACCCAGTACTTC. This translates into CASSAAVAGGTETQYF.

The rearrangement joins TRBV4-3 to TRBJ2-3; no firm D call. The germline CDR1 and CDR2 sequences are LGHNA and YSLEER. This CDR3 region has 15 residues. V was trimmed by 0 bases and J by 1 base, leaving 8 bases between them. CDR3 in amino acids: CASSQDRLGTDTQYF. CDR3 DNA: TGCGCCAGCAGCCAAGACCGACTGGGCACAGATACGCAGTATTTT.

This clone was seen a few times. The rearrangement joins TRBV5-1 to TRBJ1-2, with TRBD1 matching over 9 bases. The ends lost 1 base at V and 3 bases at J; junction bases unmatched: 1. Germline V gene sequence: CDR1 SGHRS, CDR2 YFSETQ. CDR3 length: 14 residues. CDR3 coding DNA: TGCGCCAGCAGCTTGACAGGGGGCCACTATGGCTACACCTTC. Translating gives CASSLTGGHYGYTF.

The V call is TRBV10-2, the J call TRBJ1-4; 9 bases align to TRBD1. The germline gives CDR1 WSHSY, CDR2 SAAADI. This CDR3 comprises 12 residues. V dropped 4 bases and J dropped 13; count of bases not matched to a gene: 4. CDR3 loop: CASSGMGQGLFF. DNA of the CDR3: TGCGCCAGCAGTGGAATGGGACAGGGACTGTTTTTT.

This chain links TRBV5-1 with TRBJ2-7, with 8 bases matching TRBD2. V was pared by 0 bases and J by 4 bases, with 6 bases of the junction left unmatched. Germline CDR1 reads SGHRS; CDR2 reads YFSETQ. There are 15 residues in the CDR3. The CDR3 coding sequence is TGCGCCAGCAGCTTGGCCCCTAGCGGGTTTTACGAGCAGTACTTC. Translation gives CASSLAPSGFYEQYF.

The V and J genes are TRBV11-3 and TRBJ2-5; 8 nucleotides match TRBD1. Trimming at V came to 5 bases and at J to 0 bases, leaving 8 bases not matched to a gene. Germline loops: CDR1 SGHNT, CDR2 YENEEA. The length of the CDR3 is 16 residues. The CDR3: CASSLSPGQDQETQYF. CDR3 nucleotides: TGTGCCAGCAGCCTCTCGCCGGGACAGGACCAAGAGACCCAGTACTTC.

The genes are TRBV28 and TRBJ1-2, with D possibly being TRBD1 (5 bases). V was pared by 1 base and J by 6 bases, with 9 bases between. CDR3 length equals 13 residues. The germline CDR1 and CDR2 sequences are MDHEN and SYDVKM. The chain's CDR3 is CASSLSDTNGYTF. Here the CDR3 DNA reads TGTGCCAGCAGTTTATCGGACACAAATGGCTACACCTTC.

The V gene is TRBV9, the J gene TRBJ1-1; TRBD1 matches at 7 bases. The ends lost 3 bases at V and 0 bases at J; junction bases unmatched: 5. The CDR3 runs 15 residues. The V gene's germline CDR1 is SGDLS and CDR2 YYNGEE. CDR3 DNA: TGTGCCAGCAGCGCTTCCGGGACAGTGAACACTGAAGCTTTCTTT. Encoded protein: CASSASGTVNTEAFF.

The chain is built from TRBV4-2 and TRBJ1-1; 9 positions agree with TRBD1. V lost 0 bases and J lost 6; bases outside the gene matches: 8. The CDR3 is 16 residues long. CDR1 is LGHNA, CDR2 YNFKEQ, per germline. In nucleotides, the CDR3 is TGTGCCAGCAGCCAAGATAGCACAGGGGGCACCCCTGAAGCTTTCTTT. Translated: CASSQDSTGGTPEAFF.

The chain combines TRBV14 with TRBJ2-5; D not resolved. The V and J ends lost 5 bases and 0 bases respectively, with 22 bases between them. In germline, CDR1 is SGHDN, CDR2 FVKESK. This CDR3 spans 18 amino acids. In DNA, the CDR3 is TGTGCCAGCAGCTACGGATCGATCTGGGCCCCGTACCAAGAGACCCAGTACTTC. Amino acids: CASSYGSIWAPYQETQYF.

In this sample, this clone turned up once. The chain has TRBV27 and TRBJ1-1, with a weak D call TRBD1 (6 bases). Trimming shortened V by 6 bases and J by 10 bases, and 18 bases separated the two germline ends. The CDR3 runs 13 residues. Germline CDR1 reads MNHEY; CDR2 reads SMNVEV (reference sequence). CDR3 sequence (DNA): TGTGCCAGCAGCCCGACACTTACAGGGAGAGCTTTCTTT. Translation gives CASSPTLTGRAFF.

The CDR3 is CSVATGANSNQPQHF. CDR3 DNA sequence: TGCAGCGTTGCGACAGGGGCAAATAGCAATCAGCCCCAGCATTTT. This chain links TRBV29-1 with TRBJ1-5; TRBD1 matches at 8 bases. The CDR3 is made up of 15 amino acids. In germline, CDR1 is SQVTM, CDR2 ANQGSEA. V trimming: 4 bases; J trimming: 0 bases; junction bases outside the gene matches: 5.

This chain joins TRBV6-6 and TRBJ1-1; possible D gene TRBD1, 6 bases. Trimming removed 6 bases from V and 4 bases from J, with 12 bases in between. The V gene's germline CDR1 is MNHNY and CDR2 SVGAGI (reference sequence). The CDR3 runs 13 residues. In nucleotides, the CDR3 is TGTGCCAGCAGCAGAAGGACAGTCACTGAAGCTTTCTTT. Residues: CASSRRTVTEAFF.

The V call is TRBV9, the J call TRBJ1-6, with TRBD1 matching 8 bases. Germline assignment: CDR1 SGDLS and CDR2 YYNGEE. The CDR3 extends over 14 amino acids. V lost 3 bases and J lost 8; bases outside the gene matches: 4. The CDR3 region is CASSALQGDSPLHF. As DNA, the CDR3 is TGTGCCAGCAGCGCTCTACAGGGGGATTCACCCCTCCACTTT.

This chain uses TRBV19 with TRBJ1-5, with D hard to call. The V end was cut by 0 bases, the J end by 15 bases, with 12 bases between. This CDR3 is built from 12 residues. From germline, CDR1 is LNHDA and CDR2 SQIVND (reference sequence). CDR3 sequence (DNA): TGTGCCAGTAGTATAGACCACCGGGGTCGGCATTTT. Translating it yields CASSIDHRGRHF.

The genes are TRBV6-5 and TRBJ1-3, with D unclear. V gave up 8 bases and J gave up 4 bases, with 9 bases separating them. This CDR3 contains 12 residues. CDR1 is MNHEY, CDR2 SVGAGI, per germline. This chain's CDR3 is CASEGFGNTIYF. Here the CDR3 DNA reads TGTGCCAGCGAGGGTTTCGGAAACACCATATATTTT.

The J gene is TRBJ1-1, the V gene TRBV5-1; 11 nucleotides match TRBD1. Trimming cost V 1 base and J 2 bases; bases outside gene matches: 4. CDR1 and CDR2 (germline): SGHRS, YFSETQ. The CDR3 loop spans 16 amino acids. Here the CDR3 DNA reads TGCGCCAGCAGCTTGACCGGGACAGGGGGTAACACTGAAGCTTTCTTT. Translation: CASSLTGTGGNTEAFF. The whole variable domain, remainder taken from reference TRBV5-1 and TRBJ1-1, is KAGVTQTPRYLIKTRGQQVTLSCSPISGHRSVSWYQQTPGQGLQFLFEYFSETQRNKGNFPGRFSGRQFSNSRSEMNVSTLELGDSALYLCASSLTGTGGNTEAFFGQGTRLTVV.

This chain connects TRBV2 to TRBJ1-1; possible D gene TRBD1, 6 bases. V lost 4 bases to trimming and J lost 1 base, with 10 bases between them. The CDR3 spans 14 residues. CDR1 is SNHLY, CDR2 FYNNEI, per germline. The DNA for the CDR3 is TGTGCCAGCAGTGCGACAGGAGGGAACACTGAAGCTTTCTTT. This gives the protein CASSATGGNTEAFF.

The V gene is TRBV2, the J gene TRBJ2-5; 7 positions match TRBD1. The CDR3 runs 14 residues. Trimming cost V 5 bases and J 4 bases; bases outside gene matches: 7. The germline V gene has CDR1 SNHLY and CDR2 FYNNEI. The CDR3 region has the DNA TGTGCCAGCAGTCGACAGGGTCTGAGAGAGACCCAGTACTTC. Protein product: CASSRQGLRETQYF.

Regarding this clone: The junction departs from germline at one end; a sequencing error may be responsible. The same CDR3 is also encoded by other DNA sequences in this sample. V gene TRBV28 combines with J gene TRBJ1-2; 8 bases are a match to TRBD1. Per germline, CDR1 MDHEN and CDR2 SYDVKM. The CDR3 totals 16 residues. The CDR3 region has the DNA TGCGCCAGCAGACATCGGACAGGGAACCCTAACTATGGCTACACCTTC. Translating it yields CASRHRTGNPNYGYTF.